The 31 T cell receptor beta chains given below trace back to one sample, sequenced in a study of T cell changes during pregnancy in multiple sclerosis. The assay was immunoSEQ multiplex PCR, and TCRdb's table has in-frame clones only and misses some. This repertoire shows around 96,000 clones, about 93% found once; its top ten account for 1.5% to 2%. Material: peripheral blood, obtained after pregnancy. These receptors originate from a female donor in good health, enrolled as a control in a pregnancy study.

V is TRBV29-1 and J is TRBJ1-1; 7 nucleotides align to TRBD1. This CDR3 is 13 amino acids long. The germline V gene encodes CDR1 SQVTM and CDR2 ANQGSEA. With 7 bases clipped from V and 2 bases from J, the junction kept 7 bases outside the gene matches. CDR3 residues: CSARQGLNTEAFF. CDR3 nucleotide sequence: TGCAGCGCTAGACAGGGTCTCAACACTGAAGCTTTCTTT. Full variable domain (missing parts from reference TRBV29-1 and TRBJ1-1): SAVISQKPSRDICQRGTSLTIQCQVDSQVTMMFWYRQQPGQSLTLIATANQGSEATYESGFVIDKFPISRPNLTFSTLTVSNMSPEDSSIYLCSARQGLNTEAFFGQGTRLTVV.

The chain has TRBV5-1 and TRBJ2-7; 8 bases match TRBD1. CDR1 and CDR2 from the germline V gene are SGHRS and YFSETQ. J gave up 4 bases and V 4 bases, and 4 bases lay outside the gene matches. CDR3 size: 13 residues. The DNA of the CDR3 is TGCGCCAGCAGCGGGACAGGAGAATACGAGCAGTACTTC. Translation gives CASSGTGEYEQYF.

CDR3 protein: CASSLSDSSSYEQYF. The CDR3 region has the DNA TGTGCCAGCAGTTTGTCAGACAGTTCGTCCTACGAGCAGTACTTC. This sequence joins TRBV28 and TRBJ2-7, with D possibly TRBD1 on 5 matching bases. This CDR3 is built from 15 residues. The germline V and J ends were trimmed by 3 bases and 1 base, with 13 bases remaining between them. Germline V gives CDR1 MDHEN, CDR2 SYDVKM.

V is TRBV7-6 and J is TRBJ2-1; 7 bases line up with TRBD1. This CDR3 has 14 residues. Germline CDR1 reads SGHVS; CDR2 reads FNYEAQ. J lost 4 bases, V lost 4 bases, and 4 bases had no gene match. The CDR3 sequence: CASSSGQRYNEQFF. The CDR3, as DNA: TGTGCCAGCAGCTCGGGACAGAGATACAATGAGCAGTTCTTC.

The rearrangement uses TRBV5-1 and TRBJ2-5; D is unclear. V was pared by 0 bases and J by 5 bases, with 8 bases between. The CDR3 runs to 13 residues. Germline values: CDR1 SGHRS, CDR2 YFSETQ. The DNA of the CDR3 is TGCGCCAGCAGCTTGGGTTTGGCTGAGACCCAGTACTTC. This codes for CASSLGLAETQYF.

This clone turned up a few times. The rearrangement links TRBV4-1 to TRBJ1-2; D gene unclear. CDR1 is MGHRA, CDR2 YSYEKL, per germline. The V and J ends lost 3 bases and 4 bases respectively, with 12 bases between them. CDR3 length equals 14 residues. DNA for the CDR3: TGCGCCAGCAGCCAGGAGGCGCTCCCCTATGGCTACACCTTC. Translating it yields CASSQEALPYGYTF.

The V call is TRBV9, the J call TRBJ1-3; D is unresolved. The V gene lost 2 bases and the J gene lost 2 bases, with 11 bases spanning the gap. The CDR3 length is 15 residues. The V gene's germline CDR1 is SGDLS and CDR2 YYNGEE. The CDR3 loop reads CASSVKVAPGNTIYF. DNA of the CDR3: TGTGCCAGCAGCGTTAAGGTAGCGCCTGGAAACACCATATATTTT.

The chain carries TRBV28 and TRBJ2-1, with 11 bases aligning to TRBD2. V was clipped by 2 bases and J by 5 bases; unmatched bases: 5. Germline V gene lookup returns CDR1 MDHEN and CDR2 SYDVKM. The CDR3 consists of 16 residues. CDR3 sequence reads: CASSLTSGSFHNEQFF. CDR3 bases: TGTGCCAGCAGTTTAACTAGCGGGAGTTTCCACAATGAGCAGTTCTTC.

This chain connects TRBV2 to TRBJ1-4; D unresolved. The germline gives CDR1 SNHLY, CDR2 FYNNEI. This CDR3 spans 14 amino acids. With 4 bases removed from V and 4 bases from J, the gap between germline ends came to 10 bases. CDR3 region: CASSARILNEKLFF. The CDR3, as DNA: TGTGCCAGCAGTGCGAGAATTCTTAATGAAAAACTGTTTTTT.

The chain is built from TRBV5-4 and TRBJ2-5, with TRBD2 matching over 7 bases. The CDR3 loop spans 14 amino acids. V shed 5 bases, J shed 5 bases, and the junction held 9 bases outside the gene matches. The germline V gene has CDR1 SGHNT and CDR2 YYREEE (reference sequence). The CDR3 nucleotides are TGTGCCAGCAGAACTAACAAGGGAGGGGAGACCCAGTACTTC. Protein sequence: CASRTNKGGETQYF.

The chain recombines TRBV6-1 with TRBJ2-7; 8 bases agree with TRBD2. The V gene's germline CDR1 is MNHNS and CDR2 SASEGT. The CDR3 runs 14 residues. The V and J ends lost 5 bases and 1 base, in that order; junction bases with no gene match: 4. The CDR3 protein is CASSSLAESYEQYF. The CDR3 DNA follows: TGTGCCAGCAGTTCACTAGCGGAGTCCTACGAGCAGTACTTC.

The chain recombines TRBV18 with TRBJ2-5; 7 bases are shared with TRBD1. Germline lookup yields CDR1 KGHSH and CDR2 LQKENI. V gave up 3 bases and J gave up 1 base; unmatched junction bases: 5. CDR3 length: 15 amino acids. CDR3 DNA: TGTGCCAGCTCACCGGGACAGCTCCTCCAAGAGACCCAGTACTTC. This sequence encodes CASSPGQLLQETQYF. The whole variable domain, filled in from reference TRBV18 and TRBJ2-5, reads NAGVMQNPRHLVRRRGQEARLRCSPMKGHSHVYWYRQLPEEGLKFMVYLQKENIIDESGMPKERFSAEFPKEGPSILRIQQVVRGDSAAYFCASSPGQLLQETQYFGPGTRLLVL.

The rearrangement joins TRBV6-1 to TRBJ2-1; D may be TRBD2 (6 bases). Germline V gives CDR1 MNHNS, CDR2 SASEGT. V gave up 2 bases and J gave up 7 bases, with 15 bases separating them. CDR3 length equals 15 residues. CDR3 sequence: CASSEKIGLPNEQFF. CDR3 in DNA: TGTGCCAGCAGTGAAAAAATTGGACTACCAAATGAGCAGTTCTTC.

CDR3 loop: CASSFRDSVVSGNTIYF. In nucleotides, the CDR3 is TGTGCCAGCAGCTTTCGGGACAGCGTAGTCTCTGGAAACACCATATATTTT. The chain has TRBV7-2 and TRBJ1-3, with TRBD1 matching 7 bases. CDR1 and CDR2 from the germline V gene are SGHTA and FQGNSA. With 3 bases clipped from V and 0 bases from J, the junction kept 8 bases outside the gene matches. CDR3 size: 17 residues.

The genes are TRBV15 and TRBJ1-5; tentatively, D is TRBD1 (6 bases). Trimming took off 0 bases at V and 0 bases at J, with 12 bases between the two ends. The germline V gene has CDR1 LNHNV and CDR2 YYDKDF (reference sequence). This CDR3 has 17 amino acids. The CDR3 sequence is CATSRDKDSYSNQPQHF. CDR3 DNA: TGTGCCACCAGCAGAGATAAGGACAGCTATAGCAATCAGCCCCAGCATTTT.

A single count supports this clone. CDR3 residues: CASSKDRVGEKLFF. The CDR3 region has the DNA TGCGCCAGCAGCAAGGACAGGGTGGGGGAAAAACTGTTTTTT. The V and J genes are TRBV5-1 and TRBJ1-4; 8 nucleotides agree with TRBD1. Germline assignment: CDR1 SGHRS and CDR2 YFSETQ. The junction had 7 bases not matched to a gene; V was cut back by 4 bases and J by 8 bases. CDR3 length: 14 residues. Using reference TRBV5-1 and TRBJ1-4 for the parts outside the CDR3, the full variable domain is KAGVTQTPRYLIKTRGQQVTLSCSPISGHRSVSWYQQTPGQGLQFLFEYFSETQRNKGNFPGRFSGRQFSNSRSEMNVSTLELGDSALYLCASSKDRVGEKLFFGSGTQLSVL.

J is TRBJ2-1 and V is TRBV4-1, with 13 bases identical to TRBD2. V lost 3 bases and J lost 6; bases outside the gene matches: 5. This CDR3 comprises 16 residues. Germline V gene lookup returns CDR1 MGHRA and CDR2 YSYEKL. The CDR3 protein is CASSQPGLAGTNEQFF. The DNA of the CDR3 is TGCGCCAGCAGCCAGCCGGGACTAGCGGGAACCAATGAGCAGTTCTTC.

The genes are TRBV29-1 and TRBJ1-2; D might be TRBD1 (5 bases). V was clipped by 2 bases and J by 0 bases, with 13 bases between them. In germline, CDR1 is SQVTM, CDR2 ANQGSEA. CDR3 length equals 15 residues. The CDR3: CSVEKEQAANYGYTF. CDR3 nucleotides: TGCAGCGTTGAAAAGGAACAGGCAGCTAACTATGGCTACACCTTC.

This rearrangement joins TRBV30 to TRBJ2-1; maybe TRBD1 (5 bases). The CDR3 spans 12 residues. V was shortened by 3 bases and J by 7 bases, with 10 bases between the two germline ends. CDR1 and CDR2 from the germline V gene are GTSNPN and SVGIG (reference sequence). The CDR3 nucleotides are TGTGCCTGGAGCCTAAGGGGTAATGAGCAGTTCTTC. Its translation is CAWSLRGNEQFF.

The CDR3 protein is CASSDDRGRTNVLTF. The CDR3 DNA sequence: TGTGCCAGCAGCGATGACAGGGGGCGGACCAACGTCCTGACTTTC. The V call is TRBV25-1, the J call TRBJ2-6, with 10 bases that match TRBD1. The CDR3 is 15 amino acids. Germline V gives CDR1 MGHDK, CDR2 SYGVNS. V lost 6 bases to trimming and J lost 8 bases; unmatched junction nucleotides: 7.

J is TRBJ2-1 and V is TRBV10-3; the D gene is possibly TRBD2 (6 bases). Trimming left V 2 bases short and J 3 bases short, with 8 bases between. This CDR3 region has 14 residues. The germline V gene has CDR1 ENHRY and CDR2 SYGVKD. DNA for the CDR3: TGTGCCATCAGTGAGGCGGGGATCTACAATGAGCAGTTCTTC. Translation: CAISEAGIYNEQFF.

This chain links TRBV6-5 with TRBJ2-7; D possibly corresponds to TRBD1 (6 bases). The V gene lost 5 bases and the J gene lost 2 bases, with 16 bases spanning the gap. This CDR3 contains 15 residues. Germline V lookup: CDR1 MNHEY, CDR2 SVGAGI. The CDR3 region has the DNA TGTGCCAGCAGTGCAACCCGGGACACCGCCTACGAGCAGTACTTC. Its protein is CASSATRDTAYEQYF.

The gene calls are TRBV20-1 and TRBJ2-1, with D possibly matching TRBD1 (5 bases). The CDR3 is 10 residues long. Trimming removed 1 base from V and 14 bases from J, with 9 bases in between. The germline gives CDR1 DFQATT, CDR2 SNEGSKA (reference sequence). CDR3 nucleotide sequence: TGCAGTGCTAGAGGTGAGACAGAGTTCTTC. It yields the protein CSARGETEFF.

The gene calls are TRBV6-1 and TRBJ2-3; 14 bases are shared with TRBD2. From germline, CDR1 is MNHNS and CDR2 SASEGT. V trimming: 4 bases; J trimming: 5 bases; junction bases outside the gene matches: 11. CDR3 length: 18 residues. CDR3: CASSAGLAGGLGRDTQYF. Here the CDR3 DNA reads TGTGCCAGCAGTGCCGGACTAGCGGGAGGCCTGGGAAGAGATACGCAGTATTTT.

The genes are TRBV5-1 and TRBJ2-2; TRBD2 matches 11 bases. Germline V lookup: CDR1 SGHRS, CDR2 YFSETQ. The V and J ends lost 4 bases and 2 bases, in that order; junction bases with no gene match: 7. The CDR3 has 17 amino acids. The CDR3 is CASSPTGTSGNTGELFF. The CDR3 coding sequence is TGCGCCAGCAGCCCGACCGGGACTAGCGGAAACACCGGGGAGCTGTTTTTT.

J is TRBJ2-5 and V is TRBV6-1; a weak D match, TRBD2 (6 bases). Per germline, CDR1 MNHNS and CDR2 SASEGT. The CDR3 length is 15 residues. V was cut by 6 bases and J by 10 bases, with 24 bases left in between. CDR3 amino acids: CASREYLAIPGDQYF. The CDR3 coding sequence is TGTGCCAGCAGGGAATACCTAGCTATCCCGGGAGACCAGTACTTC.

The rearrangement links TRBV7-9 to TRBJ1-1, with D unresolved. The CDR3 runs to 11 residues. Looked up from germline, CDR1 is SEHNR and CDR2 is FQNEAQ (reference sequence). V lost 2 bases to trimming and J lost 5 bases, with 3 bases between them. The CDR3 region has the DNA TGTGCCAGCAGCTTATTAACTGAAGCTTTCTTT. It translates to CASSLLTEAFF.

The CDR3 sequence is CASSLDDSEQYF. The CDR3 bases are TGTGCCAGCAGCTTAGATGACAGCGAGCAGTACTTC. The chain carries TRBV11-3 and TRBJ2-7; a possible D gene is TRBD1 (5 bases). Trimming removed 0 bases from V and 6 bases from J, with 6 bases in between. CDR1 is SGHNT, CDR2 YENEEA, per germline. The CDR3 loop spans 12 amino acids. Drawing the rest from reference TRBV11-3 and TRBJ2-7, the complete variable domain is EAGVVQSPRYKIIEKKQPVAFWCNPISGHNTLYWYLQNLGQGPELLIRYENEEAVDDSQLPKDRFSAERLKGVDSTLKIQPAELGDSAVYLCASSLDDSEQYFGPGTRLTVT.

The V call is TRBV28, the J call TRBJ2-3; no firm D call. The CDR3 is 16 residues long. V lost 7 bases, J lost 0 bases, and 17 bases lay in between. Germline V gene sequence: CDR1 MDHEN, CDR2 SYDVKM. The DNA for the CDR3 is TGTGCCAGCAACTCCCGGTGGCAGGCGAGCACAGATACGCAGTATTTT. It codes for CASNSRWQASTDTQYF.

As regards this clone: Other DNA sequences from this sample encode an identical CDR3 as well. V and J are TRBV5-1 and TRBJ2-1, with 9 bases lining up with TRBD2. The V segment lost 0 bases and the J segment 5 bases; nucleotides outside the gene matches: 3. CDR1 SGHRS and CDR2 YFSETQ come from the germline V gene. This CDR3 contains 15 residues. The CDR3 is CASSLGLAVNNEQFF. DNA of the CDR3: TGCGCCAGCAGCTTGGGACTAGCGGTGAACAATGAGCAGTTCTTC.

CDR3 nucleotide sequence: TGTGCCAGCAGTTGGACAGACTCCTACGAGCAGTACTTC. Protein product: CASSWTDSYEQYF. The chain uses TRBV11-2 and TRBJ2-7, with D possibly being TRBD1 (6 bases). Trimming cost V 6 bases and J 0 bases, with 9 bases left between them. CDR3 length equals 13 residues. Germline values: CDR1 SGHAT, CDR2 FQNNGV.